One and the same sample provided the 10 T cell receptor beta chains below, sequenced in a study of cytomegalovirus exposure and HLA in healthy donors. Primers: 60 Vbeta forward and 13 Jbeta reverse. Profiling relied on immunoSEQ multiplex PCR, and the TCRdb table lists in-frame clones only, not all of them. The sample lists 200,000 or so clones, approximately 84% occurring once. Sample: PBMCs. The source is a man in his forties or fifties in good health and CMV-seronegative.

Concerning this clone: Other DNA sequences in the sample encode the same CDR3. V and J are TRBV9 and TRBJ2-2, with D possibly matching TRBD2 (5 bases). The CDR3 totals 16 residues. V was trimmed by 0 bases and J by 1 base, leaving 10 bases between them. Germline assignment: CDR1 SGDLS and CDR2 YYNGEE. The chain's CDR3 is CASSVESSGNTGELFF. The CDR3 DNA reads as TGTGCCAGCAGCGTAGAGAGCAGCGGGAACACCGGGGAGCTGTTTTTT.

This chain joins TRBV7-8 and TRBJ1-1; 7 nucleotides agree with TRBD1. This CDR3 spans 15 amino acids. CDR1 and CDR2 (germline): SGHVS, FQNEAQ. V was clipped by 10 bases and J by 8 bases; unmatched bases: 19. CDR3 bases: TGTGCCACCTACATCCGCTGGGGGACAGAAGGGGAAGCTTTCTTT. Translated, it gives CATYIRWGTEGEAFF.

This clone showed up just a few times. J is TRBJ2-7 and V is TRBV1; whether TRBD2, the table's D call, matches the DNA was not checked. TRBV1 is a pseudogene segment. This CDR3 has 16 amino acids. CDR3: CTSGEGSGGDTYEQYF. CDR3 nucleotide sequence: TGCACCAGCGGGGAGGGTAGCGGGGGAGACACCTACGAGCAGTACTTC.

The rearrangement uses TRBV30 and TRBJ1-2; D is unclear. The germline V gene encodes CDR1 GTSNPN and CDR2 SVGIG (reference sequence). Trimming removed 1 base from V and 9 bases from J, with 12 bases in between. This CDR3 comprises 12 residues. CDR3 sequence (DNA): TGTGCCTGGAGTGCGTACAGTTTTAGCTACACCTTC. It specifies CAWSAYSFSYTF.

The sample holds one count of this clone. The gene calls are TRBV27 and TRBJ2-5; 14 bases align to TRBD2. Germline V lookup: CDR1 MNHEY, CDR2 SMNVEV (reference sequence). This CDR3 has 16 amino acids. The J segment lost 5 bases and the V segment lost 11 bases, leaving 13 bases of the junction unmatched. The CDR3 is CASGLAGGGTAETQYF. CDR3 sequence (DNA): TGTGCCTCCGGACTAGCGGGGGGTGGAACTGCGGAGACCCAGTACTTC.

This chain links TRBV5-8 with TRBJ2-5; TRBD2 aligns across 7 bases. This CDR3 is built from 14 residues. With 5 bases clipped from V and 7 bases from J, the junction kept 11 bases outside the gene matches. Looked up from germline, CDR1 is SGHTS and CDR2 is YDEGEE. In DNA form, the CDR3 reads TGTGCCAGCAGTTCGACTAGCTACCGGGGGACCCAGTACTTC. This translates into CASSSTSYRGTQYF. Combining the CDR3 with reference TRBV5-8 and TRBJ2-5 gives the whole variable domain EAGVTQSPTHLIKTRGQQATLRCSPISGHTSVYWYQQALGLGLQFLLWYDEGEERNRGNFPPRFSGRQFPNYSSELNVNALELEDSALYLCASSSTSYRGTQYFGPGTRLLVL.

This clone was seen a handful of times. CDR3 amino acids: CAWSSGPLDSATNEKLFF. Here the CDR3 DNA reads TGTGCCTGGAGTAGCGGACCCTTAGACTCAGCAACTAATGAAAAACTGTTTTTT. The V gene is TRBV30, the J gene TRBJ1-4, with D uncertain. This CDR3 has 18 amino acids. Germline CDR1 reads GTSNPN; CDR2 reads SVGIG (reference sequence). The V end lost 2 bases, the J end lost 0 bases, and 19 bases lay between the germline ends.

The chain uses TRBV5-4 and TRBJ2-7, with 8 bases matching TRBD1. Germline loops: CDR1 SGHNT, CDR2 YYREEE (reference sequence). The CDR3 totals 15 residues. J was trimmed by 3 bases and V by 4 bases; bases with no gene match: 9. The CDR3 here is CASSGRFGQGYEQYF. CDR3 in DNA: TGTGCCAGCAGCGGGCGTTTTGGACAGGGCTACGAGCAGTACTTC.

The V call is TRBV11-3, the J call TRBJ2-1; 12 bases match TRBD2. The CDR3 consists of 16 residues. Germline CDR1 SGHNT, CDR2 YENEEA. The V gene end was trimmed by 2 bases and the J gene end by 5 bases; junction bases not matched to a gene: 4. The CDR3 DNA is TGTGCCAGCAGCTTATCCGGGACTAGCGGGCACAATGAGCAGTTCTTC. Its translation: CASSLSGTSGHNEQFF.

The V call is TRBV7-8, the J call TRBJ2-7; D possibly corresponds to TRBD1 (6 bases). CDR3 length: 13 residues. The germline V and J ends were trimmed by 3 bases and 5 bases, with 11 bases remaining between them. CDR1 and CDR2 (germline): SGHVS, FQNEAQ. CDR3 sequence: CASSFDRSHEQYF. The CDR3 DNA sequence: TGTGCCAGCAGCTTCGACAGGAGCCACGAGCAGTACTTC.